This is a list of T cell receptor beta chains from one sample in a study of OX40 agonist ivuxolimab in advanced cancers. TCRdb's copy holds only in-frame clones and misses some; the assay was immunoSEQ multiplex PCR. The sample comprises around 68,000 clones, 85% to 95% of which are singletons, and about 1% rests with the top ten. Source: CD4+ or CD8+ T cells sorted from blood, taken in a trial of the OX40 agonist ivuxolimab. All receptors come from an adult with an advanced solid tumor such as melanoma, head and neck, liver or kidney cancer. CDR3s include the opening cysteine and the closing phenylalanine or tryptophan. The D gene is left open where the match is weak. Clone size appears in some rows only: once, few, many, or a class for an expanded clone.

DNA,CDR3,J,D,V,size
TGTGCCAGCAGCCCAACGGGCCTTACCGGGGAGCTGTTTTTT,CASSPTGLTGELFF,TRBJ2-2,.,TRBV5-4,.
TGTGCCACCGGGGACACGAGCTCTGGAAACACCATATATTTT,CATGDTSSGNTIYF,TRBJ1-3,.,TRBV6-6,once
TGTGCCAGCAGCACTTTCAGTGAGCAGTTCTTC,CASSTFSEQFF,TRBJ2-1,.,TRBV2,.
TGTGCCAGCAGCTTGGAACTAGCGGGTCCCACAGATACGCAGTATTTT,CASSLELAGPTDTQYF,TRBJ2-3,TRBD2,TRBV5-4,.
TGTGCCAGCAGTACTTGGTCCCTAGACGGGGGGGATGAGACCCAGTACTTC,CASSTWSLDGGDETQYF,TRBJ2-5,TRBD2,TRBV2,.
TGCGCCAGCAGCCGTTCGGGACTCAGCACAGATACGCAGTATTTT,CASSRSGLSTDTQYF,TRBJ2-3,.,TRBV5-1,.
TGTGCCTGGAGTGGACTAGCGGGGAACTACGAGCAGTACTTC,CAWSGLAGNYEQYF,TRBJ2-7,TRBD2,TRBV30,.
TGTGCCAGCAGCCCCCATAGCGGGGATGGCGGGGAGCTGTTTTTT,CASSPHSGDGGELFF,TRBJ2-2,TRBD2,TRBV5-5,.
TGTGCCAGCAGCTCCTCCAGGGTTTCCTACAATGAGCAGTTCTTC,CASSSSRVSYNEQFF,TRBJ2-1,.,TRBV5-6,.
TGTGCCAGCAGCTTAGTTCTACAGGGGAACTCCTACGAGCAGTACTTC,CASSLVLQGNSYEQYF,TRBJ2-7,TRBD1,TRBV11-3,.
TGTGCCAGTAGTAGCCAGGATTCCAACATTCAGTACTTC,CASSSQDSNIQYF,TRBJ2-4,.,TRBV19,.
TGTGCCAGCAGCTTAGTGTCTAGCGGGGGGGCTCAGGCCTACGAGCAGTACTTC,CASSLVSSGGAQAYEQYF,TRBJ2-7,TRBD2,TRBV11-2,.
TGTGCCAGCAGTGAAGCGGGGATAGGACATGGCTACACCTTC,CASSEAGIGHGYTF,TRBJ1-2,.,TRBV2,once
TGTGCCAGCAGTGAAGGAAGCAGCCTTACCTACGAGCAGTACTTC,CASSEGSSLTYEQYF,TRBJ2-7,.,TRBV6-1,.
TGTGCCAGCAGTTTGACAGGGGGCACGGTTCAGCCCCAGCATTTT,CASSLTGGTVQPQHF,TRBJ1-5,TRBD1,TRBV6-5,.
TGTGCCAGCTCACCGGGGGATACAGATACGCAGTATTTT,CASSPGDTDTQYF,TRBJ2-3,.,TRBV18,.
TGCGCCAGCAGCTTGGGGGACAGGGGATGGACCTATGGCTACACCTTC,CASSLGDRGWTYGYTF,TRBJ1-2,TRBD1,TRBV5-1,.
TGCGCTCAGGGGGACAGGGCTGGCTACACCTTC,CAQGDRAGYTF,TRBJ1-2,TRBD1,TRBV7-2,.
TGTGCCTTCCGGACAGGGGCTTTCGAGCAGTACTTC,CAFRTGAFEQYF,TRBJ2-7,TRBD1,TRBV30,.
TGCGCCAGCAGCTCACTACAGGGTCTCTATGGCTACACCTTC,CASSSLQGLYGYTF,TRBJ1-2,.,TRBV5-1,.
TGTGCCATCAGTGAGTCCCACAGGGTACTCCGCGATACGCAGTATTTT,CAISESHRVLRDTQYF,TRBJ2-3,.,TRBV10-3,.
TGTGCCAGCAGCTCCCCAACTAGGAACAATGAGCAGTTCTTC,CASSSPTRNNEQFF,TRBJ2-1,.,TRBV11-2,.
TGTGCCAGCAGCTTAGGGTGGAACGGTGAGCAGTTCTTC,CASSLGWNGEQFF,TRBJ2-1,.,TRBV7-9,.
TGCGCCAGCACGGACAGGGCAACTAATGAAAAACTGTTTTTT,CASTDRATNEKLFF,TRBJ1-4,TRBD1,TRBV4-1,.
TGTGCCAGCAGTGAATATAAAGATAATTCACCCCTCCACTTT,CASSEYKDNSPLHF,TRBJ1-6,.,TRBV25-1,.
TGTGCCAGCAGCTTGTCCGGGGAGAGCAAACTGTTTTTT,CASSLSGESKLFF,TRBJ1-4,.,TRBV5-4,.
TGTGCCAGCAGTGAAGCTAGGGTGGCCACCCTCGATACGCAGTATTTT,CASSEARVATLDTQYF,TRBJ2-3,.,TRBV2,once
TGTGCCAGCAGTTCCACTACAGATACGCAGTATTTT,CASSSTTDTQYF,TRBJ2-3,.,TRBV27,.
TGTGCCAGCAGCTATCCGGGACAGGGAGGCGAGCAGTACTTC,CASSYPGQGGEQYF,TRBJ2-7,TRBD1,TRBV7-9,.
TGTGCCAGCAGCTTATGGTGGGGGGGATCATCCCTTTTCTACGAGCAGTACTTC,CASSLWWGGSSLFYEQYF,TRBJ2-7,TRBD2,TRBV11-2,.
TGCAGCGCCAGGGGTGGGACCGGGGAGCTGTTTTTT,CSARGGTGELFF,TRBJ2-2,.,TRBV29-1,.
TGTGCCAGCTCACCACGGCCGACTAGCGGGAGTCCCGAGACCCAGTACTTC,CASSPRPTSGSPETQYF,TRBJ2-5,TRBD2,TRBV18,once
TGTGCCAGCAGTGCTTCCCAGGGCAGGGAGACCCAGTACTTC,CASSASQGRETQYF,TRBJ2-5,.,TRBV2,.
TGTGCCAGCAGTGAAGGGTTAGGGGGAGCTTTCTTT,CASSEGLGGAFF,TRBJ1-1,.,TRBV25-1,.
TGTGCCTGGAATTCTATGAACACTGAAGCTTTCTTT,CAWNSMNTEAFF,TRBJ1-1,.,TRBV30,few
TGTGCCAGCAACCCGACAGGGGCCAATCAGCCCCAGCATTTT,CASNPTGANQPQHF,TRBJ1-5,TRBD1,TRBV6-5,few
TGCGCCAGCAGCCCCCCGGGACGTCCGAACACCGGGGAGCTGTTTTTT,CASSPPGRPNTGELFF,TRBJ2-2,.,TRBV5-1,few
TGTGCCAGCAGCTTGCGGTGGGGCTCGGTTGACACTGAAGCTTTCTTT,CASSLRWGSVDTEAFF,TRBJ1-1,.,TRBV5-5,.
TGTGCCAGCAGCTTACCTAGCGGGGCCTACAATGAGCAGTTCTTC,CASSLPSGAYNEQFF,TRBJ2-1,TRBD2,TRBV5-4,.
TGTGCCAGCAGCCAAGGTGACTATGGCTACACCTTC,CASSQGDYGYTF,TRBJ1-2,.,TRBV14,.